One and the same sample provided the 12 T cell receptor beta chains below, sequenced in a study of CD8 T cells in Susac syndrome. Reverse transcription used about 0.45 to 1 ug RNA and random hexamers. TCRdb reanalysed the immunoSEQ multiplex PCR reads using MiXCR and keeps one entry per CDR3 protein. In the table there are about 150,000 distinct CDR3 sequences, 85% to 95% of which are singletons. The sample comprised CD4+ T cells from PBMCs. These receptor sequences come from a human donor with multiple sclerosis.

The genes are TRBV7-3 and TRBJ2-7; D may be TRBD2 (6 bases). Germline values: CDR1 SGHTA, CDR2 FQGTGA. V was trimmed by 5 bases and J by 5 bases, leaving 16 bases between them. This CDR3 region has 14 residues. CDR3 loop: CASSPGGSRNEQYF. The CDR3 DNA sequence: TGTGCCAGCAGCCCCGGAGGGTCCCGGAACGAGCAGTACTTC.

The chain recombines TRBV12-3 or TRBV12-4 with TRBJ1-3; D is undetermined. The CDR3 is made up of 10 amino acids. V was trimmed by 5 bases and J by 4 bases, leaving 0 bases between them. The CDR3 region has the DNA TGTGCCAGCAGTGGAAACACCATATATTTT. Translation: CASSGNTIYF.

The rearrangement uses TRBV30 and TRBJ2-7; 10 positions agree with TRBD1. V lost 7 bases, J lost 5 bases, and 8 bases stayed unmatched. The CDR3 is 13 residues long. Per the germline V gene, CDR1 is GTSNPN and CDR2 is SVGIG (reference sequence). CDR3: CASYRDRGHEQYF. The CDR3 bases are TGTGCCTCCTACCGGGACAGGGGTCACGAGCAGTACTTC.

The chain has TRBV20-1 and TRBJ2-1; 8 bases fit TRBD2. In germline, CDR1 is DFQATT, CDR2 SNEGSKA (reference sequence). V dropped 0 bases and J dropped 4; count of bases not matched to a gene: 8. The CDR3 contains 16 residues. As DNA, the CDR3 is TGCAGTGCTAGAGATCTACTCGGGAGGGCTTACAATGAGCAGTTCTTC. Amino acid sequence: CSARDLLGRAYNEQFF.

The V and J genes are TRBV2 and TRBJ2-4, with D perhaps TRBD2 (6 bases). This CDR3 has 10 amino acids. V was clipped by 11 bases and J by 5 bases, with 7 bases between them. Germline CDR1 SNHLY, CDR2 FYNNEI. The CDR3 DNA is TGTGCCTGCGGGGAAAACATTCAGTACTTC. Translating gives CACGENIQYF.

This clonotype was detected only once. The chain combines TRBV7-2 with TRBJ2-7, with D unresolved. The CDR3 length is 13 residues. Germline CDR1 and CDR2: SGHTA and FQGNSA. The germline V and J ends were trimmed by 4 bases and 4 bases, with 11 bases remaining between them. In nucleotides, the CDR3 is TGTGCCAGCAGCTCATACAAGGATTACGAGCAGTACTTC. Protein: CASSSYKDYEQYF.

V gene TRBV7-3 combines with J gene TRBJ1-2; D gene ambiguous. Germline V gene lookup returns CDR1 SGHTA and CDR2 FQGTGA. V was cut by 5 bases and J by 7 bases, with 26 bases left in between. This CDR3 comprises 17 residues. The CDR3 sequence: CASSPNSPLLSPGGYTF. The CDR3 region has the DNA TGTGCCAGCAGCCCAAACTCCCCCCTACTAAGTCCAGGTGGCTACACCTTC.

V is TRBV28 and J is TRBJ1-1, with TRBD1 as a possible D gene (5 bases). The CDR3 loop spans 14 amino acids. V dropped 5 bases and J dropped 3 bases, with 13 bases sitting between them. Germline V CDR1 and CDR2: MDHEN, SYDVKM. CDR3 sequence reads: CASSVPRGDTEAFF. The DNA of the CDR3 is TGTGCCAGCAGTGTCCCTCGGGGGGACACTGAAGCTTTCTTT.

The chain has TRBV5-1 and TRBJ2-7, with unresolved D. Between the trimmed V and J ends, which lost 4 bases and 5 bases, there was a span of 16 bases. In germline, CDR1 is SGHRS, CDR2 YFSETQ. The CDR3 is made up of 14 amino acids. In nucleotides, the CDR3 is TGCGCCAGCAGCCCGGGTCCTCCTAGGGACGAGCAGTACTTC. Translating gives CASSPGPPRDEQYF.

V and J are TRBV12-3 or TRBV12-4 and TRBJ2-7, with a weak D call TRBD2 (5 bases). Deletions cut 5 bases from V and 3 bases from J, with 11 bases between. The length of the CDR3 is 13 residues. The CDR3, as DNA: TGTGCCAGCAGTCCCTGGAGCGGCTACGAGCAGTACTTC. Translated, it gives CASSPWSGYEQYF.

The rearrangement uses TRBV12-3 or TRBV12-4 and TRBJ2-3, with 12 nucleotides matching TRBD2. The CDR3 is 16 residues long. The ends lost 2 bases at V and 4 bases at J; junction bases unmatched: 4. The CDR3 spells CASSLSRTSGADTQYF. The CDR3 region has the DNA TGTGCCAGCAGTTTATCCCGGACTAGCGGGGCAGATACGCAGTATTTT.

V gene TRBV20-1 combines with J gene TRBJ2-7; 11 bases align to TRBD2. The J segment lost 6 bases and the V segment lost 0 bases, leaving 7 bases of the junction unmatched. The germline gives CDR1 DFQATT, CDR2 SNEGSKA (reference sequence). This CDR3 region has 15 residues. This chain's CDR3 is CSARDFLAGGSEQYF. The DNA of the CDR3 is TGCAGTGCTAGAGATTTCCTAGCGGGGGGCTCCGAGCAGTACTTC.